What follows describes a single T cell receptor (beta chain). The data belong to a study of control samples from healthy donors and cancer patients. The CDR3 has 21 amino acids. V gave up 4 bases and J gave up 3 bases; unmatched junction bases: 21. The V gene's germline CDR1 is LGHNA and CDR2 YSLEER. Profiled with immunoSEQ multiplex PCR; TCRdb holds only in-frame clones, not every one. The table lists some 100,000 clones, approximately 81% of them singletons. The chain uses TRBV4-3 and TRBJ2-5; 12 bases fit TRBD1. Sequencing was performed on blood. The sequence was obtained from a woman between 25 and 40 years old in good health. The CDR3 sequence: CASSRRAPGTGGKRSEETQYF. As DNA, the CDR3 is TGCGCCAGCAGCCGACGAGCCCCCGGGACAGGGGGCAAGAGGTCGGAAGAGACCCAGTACTTC.